This TCR beta chain stems from a study of blood T cell repertoires in COVID-19. Looking at the study overall: Specimens from acute and convalescent COVID-19 originated in the United States, Italy and Spain.

TCRdb's table, derived via immunoSEQ multiplex PCR, lists solely in-frame clones and lacks some. The table shows about 170,000 clones, with 80% to 95% occurring only once. Between the trimmed V and J ends, which lost 4 bases and 6 bases, there was a span of 9 bases. Germline loops: CDR1 MNHEY, CDR2 SVGEGT. The CDR3 loop spans 13 amino acids. The sequence was collected from a woman aged 45-59 years with acute or convalescent COVID-19. The genes are TRBV6-2 or TRBV6-3 and TRBJ2-2; D gene uncertain. Sequenced sample: peripheral blood. In DNA form, the CDR3 reads TGTGCCAGCAGTTTCGAGAATGCCGGGGAGCTGTTTTTT. Amino acids: CASSFENAGELFF.